These 3 T cell receptor beta chains were all obtained from the same sample, sequenced in a study of T cell responses to AZD1222 COVID-19 vaccine. Sequencing was performed with immunoSEQ multiplex PCR; in TCRdb, only in-frame clones are kept and a portion is missing. The sample has about 85,000 clones, around 85% seen once. This sample comprised peripheral blood, obtained on day 0 of AZD1222 vaccination. The receptors originated from an adult in good health.

This chain links TRBV14 with TRBJ1-3, with D unresolved. This CDR3 has 14 amino acids. The germline CDR1 and CDR2 sequences are SGHDN and FVKESK. V was clipped by 2 bases and J by 4 bases, with 9 bases between them. The CDR3: CASSQIGSGNTIYF. The CDR3 bases are TGTGCCAGCAGCCAAATTGGGTCCGGAAACACCATATATTTT.

As concerns this clone: A junction end diverges from the germline sequence, so it may reflect a read error. This chain links TRBV7-7 with TRBJ2-7; TRBD1 aligns across 10 bases. The CDR3 is 15 amino acids. The germline CDR1 and CDR2 sequences are SSHAT and FNYEAQ (reference sequence). CDR3 sequence: CASSLGQGDSYEQYF. The DNA of the CDR3 is TGTGCTAGCAGCCTCGGACAGGGGGACTCCTACGAGCAGTACTTC.

The CDR3 loop reads CASSPARGFVDYTF. Here the CDR3 DNA reads TGTGCCAGCTCACCGGCCAGGGGGTTCGTGGACTACACCTTC. This chain connects TRBV18 to TRBJ1-2, with 7 bases fitting TRBD1. CDR1 and CDR2 (germline): KGHSH, LQKENI. V lost 3 bases to trimming and J lost 10 bases; unmatched junction nucleotides: 11. This CDR3 has 14 amino acids. Using reference TRBV18 and TRBJ1-2 for the parts outside the CDR3, the full variable domain is NAGVMQNPRHLVRRRGQEARLRCSPMKGHSHVYWYRQLPEEGLKFMVYLQKENIIDESGMPKERFSAEFPKEGPSILRIQQVVRGDSAAYFCASSPARGFVDYTFGSGTRLTVV.